The rows below give T cell receptor beta chains drawn from one sample of a study of cytomegalovirus exposure and HLA in healthy donors. Libraries were prepared by immunoSEQ multiplex PCR; TCRdb keeps only in-frame clonotypes and omits some of them. The sample table sets out about 170,000 clones. The source material was PBMCs. These TCRs come from a woman younger than 30 in good health and CMV-seropositive. The CDR3 runs from the conserved cysteine through the conserved F or W. The order of the fields is D gene, J gene, V gene, CDR3 DNA, CDR3 protein. The D gene is left open where the match is weak.

d_gene: TRBD2; j_gene: TRBJ2-5; v_gene: TRBV7-2; CDR3nt: TGTGCCAGCCGGAGCGGGGGACAAGAGACCCAGTACTTC; CDR3aa: CASRSGGQETQYF
d_gene: TRBD2; j_gene: TRBJ2-2; v_gene: TRBV7-2; CDR3nt: TGTGCCAGCAGCTGGGGGGGTTGGGGTGTCGACACCGGGGAGCTGTTTTTT; CDR3aa: CASSWGGWGVDTGELFF
d_gene: .; j_gene: TRBJ2-3; v_gene: TRBV7-3; CDR3nt: TGTGCCAGCAGCCCGACTCTCCGAGATACGCAGTATTTT; CDR3aa: CASSPTLRDTQYF
d_gene: .; j_gene: TRBJ2-3; v_gene: TRBV28; CDR3nt: TGTGCCAGCATCCGGAGACTCACAGATACGCAGTATTTT; CDR3aa: CASIRRLTDTQYF
d_gene: TRBD2; j_gene: TRBJ2-3; v_gene: TRBV5-4; CDR3nt: TGTGCCAGCAGCGAGGGACTAGCGGGACTAGATACGCAGTATTTT; CDR3aa: CASSEGLAGLDTQYF
d_gene: .; j_gene: TRBJ2-5; v_gene: TRBV4-3; CDR3nt: TGCGCCAGCAGCCAAGATGGGCAGCAACAGACCCAGTACTTC; CDR3aa: CASSQDGQQQTQYF
d_gene: TRBD2; j_gene: TRBJ2-3; v_gene: TRBV5-6; CDR3nt: TGTGCCAGCAGCCGGGGGGATGCTGCAGATACGCAGTATTTT; CDR3aa: CASSRGDAADTQYF
d_gene: TRBD1; j_gene: TRBJ1-1; v_gene: TRBV5-4; CDR3nt: TGTGCCAGCAGCTTACAGGGGGCGGAAGTTACTGAAGCTTTCTTT; CDR3aa: CASSLQGAEVTEAFF
d_gene: .; j_gene: TRBJ2-7; v_gene: TRBV20-1; CDR3nt: TGCAGTGCTCCCAATAGAGGCGAGCAGTACTTC; CDR3aa: CSAPNRGEQYF
d_gene: .; j_gene: TRBJ2-7; v_gene: TRBV4-1; CDR3nt: TGCGCCAGCAGCCCCCGGACTGAAGGTGGGTACGAGCAGTACTTC; CDR3aa: CASSPRTEGGYEQYF
d_gene: TRBD2; j_gene: TRBJ2-5; v_gene: TRBV7-2; CDR3nt: TGTGCCAGCAGCGTCGATAGCGGGAGCGGAGAGACCCAGTACTTC; CDR3aa: CASSVDSGSGETQYF
d_gene: .; j_gene: TRBJ2-5; v_gene: TRBV4-1; CDR3nt: TGCGCCAGCAGCCAAACCCCCTCCGCGGCACAAGAGACCCAGTACTTC; CDR3aa: CASSQTPSAAQETQYF
d_gene: TRBD2; j_gene: TRBJ2-7; v_gene: TRBV19; CDR3nt: TGTGCCAGTGCCGGGACTAGCGGGTCCTACGAGCAGTACTTC; CDR3aa: CASAGTSGSYEQYF
d_gene: .; j_gene: TRBJ1-1; v_gene: TRBV19; CDR3nt: TGTGCCAGTAGTCCTAACAGGGACACTGAAGCTTTCTTT; CDR3aa: CASSPNRDTEAFF
d_gene: .; j_gene: TRBJ1-1; v_gene: TRBV6-6; CDR3nt: TGTGCCAGCAGTTACTCAGCACAGGGCACTGAAGCTTTCTTT; CDR3aa: CASSYSAQGTEAFF
d_gene: .; j_gene: TRBJ2-5; v_gene: TRBV7-6; CDR3nt: TGTGCCAACAGCCCGCAACAGGGGACGGGGGAGCAGTACTTC; CDR3aa: CANSPQQGTGEQYF
d_gene: .; j_gene: TRBJ1-5; v_gene: TRBV7-8; CDR3nt: TGTGCCAGCAGCTTAGGCCCGGACTATAGCAATCAGCCCCAGCATTTT; CDR3aa: CASSLGPDYSNQPQHF
d_gene: TRBD2; j_gene: TRBJ2-1; v_gene: TRBV4-2; CDR3nt: TGTGCCAGCAGCCATGGGGGCGGGGGGGCAAATGAGCAGTTCTTC; CDR3aa: CASSHGGGGANEQFF
d_gene: TRBD1; j_gene: TRBJ2-7; v_gene: TRBV7-9; CDR3nt: TGTGCCAGCAGCTTAGATTTTTACGGGACAGGGCGCTACGAGCAGTACTTC; CDR3aa: CASSLDFYGTGRYEQYF
d_gene: TRBD2; j_gene: TRBJ2-1; v_gene: TRBV6-5; CDR3nt: TGTGCCAGCAGAAGTAGCGGGGGGGCGAGGAATGAGCAGTTCTTC; CDR3aa: CASRSSGGARNEQFF
d_gene: .; j_gene: TRBJ2-7; v_gene: TRBV15; CDR3nt: TGTGCCACCAGCAGAGATAGTAGCTCCTACGAGCAGTACTTC; CDR3aa: CATSRDSSSYEQYF
d_gene: .; j_gene: TRBJ1-2; v_gene: TRBV6-5; CDR3nt: TGTGCCAGCAGTTACTCAAGGAGAAACTATGGCTACACCTTC; CDR3aa: CASSYSRRNYGYTF
d_gene: .; j_gene: TRBJ1-6; v_gene: TRBV28; CDR3nt: TGTGCCAGCAGTTTATCCCCCGGGACTACTAATTCACCCCTCCACTTT; CDR3aa: CASSLSPGTTNSPLHF
d_gene: TRBD2; j_gene: TRBJ2-3; v_gene: TRBV29-1; CDR3nt: TGCAGCGCAAGAATAGGCGGGGGGCTCGGAGATACGCAGTATTTT; CDR3aa: CSARIGGGLGDTQYF
d_gene: .; j_gene: TRBJ2-6; v_gene: TRBV7-9; CDR3nt: TGTGCCAGCAGCTTCTCGAGCTCTGGGGCCAACGTCCTGACTTTC; CDR3aa: CASSFSSSGANVLTF
d_gene: .; j_gene: TRBJ1-1; v_gene: TRBV29-1; CDR3nt: TGCAGCGCTCGGAGGATTATGAACACTGAAGCTTTCTTT; CDR3aa: CSARRIMNTEAFF
d_gene: TRBD2; j_gene: TRBJ2-7; v_gene: TRBV11-2; CDR3nt: TGTGCCAGCAGCTTAATCCGGCGGGAGGGTACCTACGAGCAGTACTTC; CDR3aa: CASSLIRREGTYEQYF
d_gene: .; j_gene: TRBJ1-1; v_gene: TRBV5-1; CDR3nt: TGCGCCAGCAGCTTGGAGCGGCCGGACACTGAAGCTTTCTTT; CDR3aa: CASSLERPDTEAFF
d_gene: .; j_gene: TRBJ1-4; v_gene: TRBV7-9; CDR3nt: TGTGCCAGCAGCCCCGGACTTCTAGCAACTAATGAAAAACTGTTTTTT; CDR3aa: CASSPGLLATNEKLFF